Below, 10 T cell receptor beta chains from the same sample are listed, as sequenced in a study of vaccination effects on CD4 cells after COVID-19. Produced via immunoSEQ multiplex PCR; TCRdb's table is partial and in-frame only. The data hold more than 9,000 clones, with approximately 71% observed a single time. Within the ViraFEST assay, antigen-specific CD4+ T cells underwent expansion with viral peptide pools prior to sequencing. Upon completion of about ten days in culture, CD4+ T cells were isolated. The vaccine given was either BNT162b2 or mRNA-1273, in two doses. The antigens these receptors bind are not known. Sequenced material: CD4+ T cells from PBMCs cultured with SARS-CoV-2 spike peptides, taken after COVID-19 vaccination. All receptors come from a human donor who received a COVID-19 vaccine.

This clone was seen more than once but under ten times. This CDR3 reads CASSPDRGLYGYTF. Here the CDR3 DNA reads TGTGCCAGCAGCCCTGACAGGGGCCTCTATGGCTACACCTTC. The V gene is TRBV7-2, the J gene TRBJ1-2; TRBD1 matches 8 bases. Germline values: CDR1 SGHTA, CDR2 FQGNSA. V lost 5 bases and J lost 4; bases outside the gene matches: 6. The CDR3 contains 14 residues.

This clone was observed once. The V gene is TRBV6-2 or TRBV6-3, the J gene TRBJ2-3; 16 positions agree with TRBD2. The CDR3 is 21 residues long. CDR1 is MNHEY and CDR2 is SVGEGT in the germline V gene. With V trimmed by 0 bases and J by 2 bases, 11 bases remained unmatched. In DNA form, the CDR3 reads TGTGCCAGCAGTTACTCGAAGGGGACTAGCGGGAGGGCCGGACCCACAGATACGCAGTATTTT. Translation gives CASSYSKGTSGRAGPTDTQYF.

This clone is medium-sized in the sample. The gene calls are TRBV15 and TRBJ2-5; D unclear. Per the germline V gene, CDR1 is LNHNV and CDR2 is YYDKDF (reference sequence). V gave up 1 base and J gave up 3 bases, with 3 bases separating them. The CDR3 sequence is 12 residues long. CDR3 sequence: CATSRGEETQYF. CDR3 DNA sequence: TGTGCCACCAGCAGAGGGGAAGAGACCCAGTACTTC.

This clone showed up just a few times. The chain has TRBV7-6 and TRBJ1-3; D uncertain. Deletions cut 3 bases from V and 4 bases from J, with 13 bases between. The CDR3 loop spans 15 amino acids. Germline V gives CDR1 SGHVS, CDR2 FNYEAQ. CDR3 sequence (DNA): TGTGCCAGCAGCTTTCGGGCTCAAGCGGGAAACACCATATATTTT. It yields the protein CASSFRAQAGNTIYF. Full variable domain (rest looked up from reference TRBV7-6 and TRBJ1-3): GAGVSQSPRYKVTKRGQDVALRCDPISGHVSLYWYRQALGQGPEFLTYFNYEAQQDKSGLPNDRFSAERPEGSISTLTIQRTEQRDSAMYRCASSFRAQAGNTIYFGEGSWLTVV.

The V and J genes are TRBV15 and TRBJ2-1; D not resolved. The CDR3 is 13 amino acids. V gave up 3 bases and J gave up 7 bases, with 10 bases separating them. Germline V gene lookup returns CDR1 LNHNV and CDR2 YYDKDF (reference sequence). The CDR3 reads CATSSLLSNEQFF. The CDR3 nucleotides are TGTGCCACCAGCAGTCTATTGTCGAATGAGCAGTTCTTC.

This clone is large by share. V gene TRBV4-2 combines with J gene TRBJ2-1; possibly TRBD1 or TRBD2 for D (5 bases each). Germline values: CDR1 LGHNA, CDR2 YNFKEQ. Trimming shortened V by 1 base and J by 2 bases, and 9 bases separated the two germline ends. CDR3 length: 15 residues. CDR3 protein: CASSQAWGTYNEQFF. The CDR3, as DNA: TGTGCCAGCAGCCAAGCCTGGGGGACCTACAATGAGCAGTTCTTC.

This chain's CDR3 is CASSIQRAGDTQYF. In DNA form, the CDR3 reads TGTGCCAGTAGTATCCAGCGGGCGGGAGATACGCAGTATTTT. J is TRBJ2-3 and V is TRBV19, with D perhaps matching TRBD2 (6 bases). V was cut by 3 bases and J by 5 bases, with 12 bases left in between. The CDR3 runs 14 residues. CDR1 LNHDA and CDR2 SQIVND come from the germline V gene (reference sequence).

The chain recombines TRBV7-2 with TRBJ1-6; 8 bases map to TRBD1. CDR3 length: 18 amino acids. After removal of 4 bases from V and 0 bases from J, the junction contained 8 bases not matched to a gene. Germline V CDR1 and CDR2: SGHTA, FQGNSA. DNA of the CDR3: TGTGCCAGCAGCTCCCGGGACAGGTCCTTCTCCTATAATTCACCCCTCCACTTT. Amino acid sequence: CASSSRDRSFSYNSPLHF.

This clone was picked up a small number of times. This chain joins TRBV23-1 and TRBJ2-5; 7 nucleotides agree with TRBD1. TRBV23-1 falls under the ORF class, with uncertain function. V was clipped by 4 bases and J by 1 base; unmatched bases: 6. The CDR3 consists of 15 residues. CDR3 in amino acids: CASSPEGQFQETQYF. CDR3 DNA sequence: TGCGCCAGCAGTCCAGAGGGACAGTTCCAAGAGACCCAGTACTTC.

The rearrangement joins TRBV14 to TRBJ2-5; tentative D call: TRBD1 (5 bases). The CDR3 is made up of 15 amino acids. Between the trimmed V and J ends, which lost 1 base and 0 bases, there was a span of 9 bases. CDR1 is SGHDN and CDR2 is FVKESK in the germline V gene. The CDR3 region is CASSQVGRNQETQYF. The CDR3 bases are TGTGCCAGCAGCCAAGTGGGGCGTAACCAAGAGACCCAGTACTTC.